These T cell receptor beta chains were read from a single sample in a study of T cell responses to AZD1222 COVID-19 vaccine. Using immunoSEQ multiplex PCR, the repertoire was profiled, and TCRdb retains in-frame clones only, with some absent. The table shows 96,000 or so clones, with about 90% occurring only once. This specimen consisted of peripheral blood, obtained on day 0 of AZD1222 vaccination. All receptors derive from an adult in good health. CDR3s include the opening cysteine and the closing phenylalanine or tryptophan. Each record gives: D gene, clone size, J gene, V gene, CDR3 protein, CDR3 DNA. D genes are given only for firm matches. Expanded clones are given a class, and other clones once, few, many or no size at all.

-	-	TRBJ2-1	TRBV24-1	CATSAPAASYNEQFF	TGTGCCACCAGTGCCCCAGCGGCTTCCTACAATGAGCAGTTCTTC
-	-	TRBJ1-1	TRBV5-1	CASSERNTEAFF	TGCGCCAGCAGCGAGAGGAACACTGAAGCTTTCTTT
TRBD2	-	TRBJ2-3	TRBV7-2	CASSLSGISGDTQYF	TGTGCCAGCAGCCTCAGCGGGATCTCCGGAGATACGCAGTATTTT
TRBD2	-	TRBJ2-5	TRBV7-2	CASSPGTSGTPRETQYF	TGTGCCAGCAGCCCAGGGACTAGCGGGACTCCCAGGGAGACCCAGTACTTC
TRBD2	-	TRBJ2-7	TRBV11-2	CASSLRTSPSYEQYF	TGTGCCAGCAGCTTAAGGACTAGCCCGTCCTACGAGCAGTACTTC
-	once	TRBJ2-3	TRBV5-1	CASSLTKSLSTDTQYF	TGCGCCAGCAGCTTGACTAAATCCTTATCCACAGATACGCAGTATTTT
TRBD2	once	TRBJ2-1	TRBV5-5	CASSGTSGPGNEQFF	TGTGCCAGCAGCGGAACTAGCGGCCCGGGCAATGAGCAGTTCTTC
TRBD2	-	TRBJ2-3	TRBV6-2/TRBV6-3	CASSWSSGNTDTQYF	TGTGCCAGCAGTTGGTCTAGCGGGAATACAGATACGCAGTATTTT
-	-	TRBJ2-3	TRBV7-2	CASSPSNTQYF	TGTGCCAGCAGCCCCTCGAATACGCAGTATTTT
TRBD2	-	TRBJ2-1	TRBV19	CASRPPRTRPYNEQFF	TGTGCCAGTAGACCCCCCAGGACTAGGCCTTACAATGAGCAGTTCTTC
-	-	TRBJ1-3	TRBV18	CASSPNSYRHSGNTIYF	TGTGCCAGCTCACCCAACTCCTACCGGCACTCTGGAAACACCATATATTTT
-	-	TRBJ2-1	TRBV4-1	CASSQDRGAAGRQFF	TGCGCCAGCAGCCAAGACAGGGGAGCGGCGGGGAGGCAGTTCTTC
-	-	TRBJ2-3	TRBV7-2	CASSLTKPRGDTQYF	TGTGCCAGCAGCTTAACGAAGCCGCGCGGAGATACGCAGTATTTT
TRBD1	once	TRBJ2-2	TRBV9	CASSRTGTNTGELFF	TGTGCCAGCAGTCGGACAGGGACGAACACCGGGGAGCTGTTTTTT
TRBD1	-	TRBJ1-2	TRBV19	CATWTGAYGYTF	TGTGCCACTTGGACAGGCGCCTATGGCTACACCTTC
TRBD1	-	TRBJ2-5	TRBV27	CASSWTGQETQYF	TGTGCCAGCAGCTGGACAGGACAAGAGACCCAGTACTTC
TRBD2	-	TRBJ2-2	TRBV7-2	CASSLVEVGRAGELFF	TGTGCCAGCAGCTTAGTAGAGGTCGGGAGGGCCGGGGAGCTGTTTTTT
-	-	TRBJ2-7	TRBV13	CAPTPGSASYEQYF	TGTGCCCCCACTCCCGGGAGTGCCTCCTACGAGCAGTACTTC
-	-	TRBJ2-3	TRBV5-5	CASSRVLRGGADTQYF	TGTGCCAGCAGCCGGGTACTGAGGGGTGGGGCAGATACGCAGTATTTT
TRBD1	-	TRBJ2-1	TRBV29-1	CSVEVRTGANEQFF	TGCAGCGTTGAAGTAAGGACAGGAGCAAATGAGCAGTTCTTC
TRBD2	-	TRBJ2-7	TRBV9	CASSAGLAETYEQYF	TGTGCCAGCAGCGCCGGACTAGCGGAGACCTACGAGCAGTACTTC
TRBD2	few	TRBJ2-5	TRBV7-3	CASSATAGVQETQYF	TGTGCCAGCAGCGCGACCGCGGGAGTCCAAGAGACCCAGTACTTC
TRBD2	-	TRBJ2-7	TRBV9	CASSVGLAGEGASYEQYF	TGTGCCAGCAGCGTAGGACTAGCGGGAGAAGGGGCCTCCTACGAGCAGTACTTC
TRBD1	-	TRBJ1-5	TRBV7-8	CASTRDRGYQPQHF	TGTGCCAGCACCCGGGACAGGGGTTATCAGCCCCAGCATTTT
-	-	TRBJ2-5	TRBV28	CASSLPTGDGETQYF	TGTGCCAGCAGTTTACCGACAGGCGACGGGGAGACCCAGTACTTC
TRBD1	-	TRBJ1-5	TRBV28	CASSGTARQPQHF	TGTGCCAGCAGTGGGACAGCCCGTCAGCCCCAGCATTTT
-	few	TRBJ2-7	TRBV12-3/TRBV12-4	CASSLNRRYEQYF	TGTGCCAGCAGTTTAAACAGGCGGTACGAGCAGTACTTC
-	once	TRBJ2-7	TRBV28	CATSWRGGQAEQYF	TGTGCCACCTCCTGGCGGGGCGGGCAGGCTGAGCAGTACTTC
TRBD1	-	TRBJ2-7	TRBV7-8	CASNRGQGGEQYF	TGTGCCAGCAACCGCGGACAGGGCGGCGAGCAGTACTTC
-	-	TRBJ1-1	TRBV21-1	CASSKGPENTEAFF	TGTGCCAGCAGCAAAGGACCAGAGAACACTGAAGCTTTCTTT
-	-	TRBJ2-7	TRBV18	CASSGSNLSEQYF	TGTGCCAGCTCAGGGAGTAATCTAAGCGAGCAGTACTTC
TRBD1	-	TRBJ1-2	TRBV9	CASSAGGRQASYGYTF	TGTGCCAGCAGCGCAGGGGGGAGACAGGCTTCCTATGGCTACACCTTC
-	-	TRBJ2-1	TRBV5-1	CASSRDWGDEQFF	TGCGCCAGCAGTCGGGACTGGGGGGATGAGCAGTTCTTC
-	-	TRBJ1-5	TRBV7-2	CASSLRGGFLYSNQPQHF	TGTGCCAGCAGCTTAAGGGGGGGCTTCTTATATAGCAATCAGCCCCAGCATTTT
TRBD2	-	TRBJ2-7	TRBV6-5	CASKLAVSYEQYF	TGTGCCAGCAAACTAGCGGTATCCTACGAGCAGTACTTC
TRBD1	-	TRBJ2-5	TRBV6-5	CASTATGARETQYF	TGTGCCAGCACGGCTACAGGGGCGCGGGAGACCCAGTACTTC
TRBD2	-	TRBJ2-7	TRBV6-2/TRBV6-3	CASSGTGGSEQYF	TGTGCCAGCAGTGGGACGGGGGGTTCCGAGCAGTACTTC
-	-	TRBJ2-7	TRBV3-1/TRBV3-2	CASSLRLAYEQYF	TGTGCCAGCAGCCTAAGACTAGCCTACGAGCAGTACTTC
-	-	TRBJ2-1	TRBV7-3	CASSLTSRENVYNEQFF	TGTGCCAGCAGCTTAACTAGTAGGGAAAACGTCTACAATGAGCAGTTCTTC
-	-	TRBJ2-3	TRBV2	CASRDTDTQYF	TGTGCCAGCAGGGACACAGATACGCAGTATTTT
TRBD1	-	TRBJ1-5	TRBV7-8	CASSYRDRVGGNQPQHF	TGTGCCAGCAGCTACCGGGACAGGGTTGGCGGCAATCAGCCCCAGCATTTT
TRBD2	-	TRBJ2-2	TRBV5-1	CASSLPGGGTGELFF	TGCGCCAGCAGCTTGCCGGGAGGAGGAACCGGGGAGCTGTTTTTT
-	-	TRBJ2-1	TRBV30	CAWSGPQGRGNEQFF	TGTGCCTGGAGTGGCCCACAGGGCAGAGGCAATGAGCAGTTCTTC
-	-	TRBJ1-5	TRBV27	CASSLARDNQPQHF	TGTGCCAGCAGTTTAGCAAGGGACAATCAGCCCCAGCATTTT
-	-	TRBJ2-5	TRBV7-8	CASILAGGPGGETQYF	TGTGCCAGCATCCTGGCCGGGGGCCCTGGAGGGGAGACCCAGTACTTC
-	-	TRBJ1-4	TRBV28	CASSLLLSGGGKLFF	TGTGCCAGCAGTTTATTATTGTCTGGTGGGGGGAAACTGTTTTTT
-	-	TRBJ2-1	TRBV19	CASSTGGGNEQFF	TGTGCCAGTAGTACAGGGGGAGGTAATGAGCAGTTCTTC